Listed here are 14 T cell receptor beta chains from one sample, sequenced in a study of early T cells in non-severe SARS-CoV-2 infection. TCRdb passed the 5' RACE reads through MiXCR, listing each CDR3 protein once. This table has some 67,000 distinct CDR3 sequences, 10% appearing once. The sample here was whole blood, taken at baseline. Source of these receptors: an adult who was a healthcare worker with PCR-confirmed SARS-CoV-2 infection or an uninfected control (not recorded which).

Ten or more counts support this clonotype. The chain recombines TRBV6-2 or TRBV6-3 with TRBJ1-5; a weak D match, TRBD1 (6 bases). From germline, CDR1 is MNHEY and CDR2 SVGEGT. Trimming left V 6 bases short and J 5 bases short, with 11 bases between. CDR3 length: 13 amino acids. The CDR3 spells CASRDRQDQPQHF. CDR3 DNA: TGTGCCAGCAGGGACCGACAGGATCAGCCCCAGCATTTT.

This rearrangement joins TRBV10-3 to TRBJ2-7; the D is unclear. The CDR3 is 11 amino acids. The V and J ends lost 5 bases and 6 bases respectively, with 8 bases between them. CDR1 and CDR2 (germline): ENHRY, SYGVKD. CDR3: CAISPGFEQYF. The CDR3 nucleotides read TGTGCCATCAGTCCTGGTTTCGAGCAGTACTTC.

At least ten counts were recorded for this clonotype. The chain recombines TRBV24-1 with TRBJ2-2; 8 positions agree with TRBD1. The germline V gene has CDR1 KGHDR and CDR2 SFDVKD. V lost 9 bases to trimming and J lost 0 bases; unmatched junction nucleotides: 2. The length of the CDR3 is 14 residues. The CDR3 DNA reads TGTGCCACCGGGACAGGAACGAACACCGGGGAGCTGTTTTTT. Amino acids: CATGTGTNTGELFF.

This clonotype was recorded at least ten times. The chain recombines TRBV28 with TRBJ1-4; D gene uncertain. The V end lost 8 bases, the J end lost 0 bases, and 4 bases lay between the germline ends. CDR3 length equals 12 residues. CDR1 is MDHEN and CDR2 is SYDVKM in the germline V gene. The CDR3 nucleotides read TGTGCCAGCCGTTCAACTAATGAAAAACTGTTTTTT. It encodes CASRSTNEKLFF.

J is TRBJ2-2 and V is TRBV6-5; D is perhaps TRBD1 or TRBD2 (6 bases each). The CDR3 consists of 14 residues. Germline V gives CDR1 MNHEY, CDR2 SVGAGI. V gave up 5 bases and J gave up 4 bases, with 11 bases separating them. CDR3 sequence: CASSTGRGTGELFF. The CDR3 DNA reads TGTGCCAGCAGTACAGGGCGGGGCACCGGGGAGCTGTTTTTT.

This clonotype showed up many times. J is TRBJ2-2 and V is TRBV3-1, with 7 bases fitting TRBD1. Germline V CDR1 and CDR2: LGHDT, YNNKEL (reference sequence). V was clipped by 0 bases and J by 6 bases; unmatched bases: 4. This CDR3 contains 15 residues. The CDR3 here is CASSQDTGEPGELFF. The CDR3 DNA reads as TGTGCCAGCAGCCAAGATACAGGGGAGCCCGGGGAGCTGTTTTTT.

This clonotype was counted many times. The CDR3 DNA follows: TGCGCCAGCAGCCCTTCTATAGCTGGGGCCAACGTCCTGACTTTC. It specifies CASSPSIAGANVLTF. The chain recombines TRBV5-1 with TRBJ2-6; D is uncertain. V lost 4 bases and J 2 bases, leaving 10 bases between the germline ends. This CDR3 is 15 amino acids long. The V gene's germline CDR1 is SGHRS and CDR2 YFSETQ. Based on the CDR3 plus reference TRBV5-1 and TRBJ2-6, the full variable domain is KAGVTQTPRYLIKTRGQQVTLSCSPISGHRSVSWYQQTPGQGLQFLFEYFSETQRNKGNFPGRFSGRQFSNSRSEMNVSTLELGDSALYLCASSPSIAGANVLTFGAGSRLTVL.

In this sample, this clonotype turned up many times. This chain uses TRBV6-1 with TRBJ1-6; weak D call: TRBD1 (5 bases). Trimming removed 3 bases at V and 0 bases at J, with 15 bases between. This CDR3 contains 18 residues. Germline CDR1 reads MNHNS; CDR2 reads SASEGT. CDR3 nucleotides: TGTGCCAGCAGTGACTCGGTGGAGGGGAGCTCCTATAATTCACCCCTCCACTTT. Its translation is CASSDSVEGSSYNSPLHF.

The chain combines TRBV12-3 or TRBV12-4 with TRBJ2-5; 8 bases line up with TRBD2. The CDR3 has 15 residues. Trimming at V came to 2 bases and at J to 4 bases, leaving 6 bases not matched to a gene. CDR3 in DNA: TGTGCCAGCAGTTTATTCGGGAGGGAGGTAGAGACCCAGTACTTC. This codes for CASSLFGREVETQYF.

This clonotype turned up a few times. CDR3 DNA sequence: TGTGCCAGCAGTGATACAGGGGACTCCTACAATGAGCAGTTCTTC. Translation gives CASSDTGDSYNEQFF. The chain has TRBV6-2 or TRBV6-3 and TRBJ2-1, with 7 bases lining up with TRBD1. CDR3 length: 15 residues. Germline V gives CDR1 MNHEY, CDR2 SVGEGT. Losses at the gene ends were 5 bases for V and 0 bases for J; bases not matched to a gene: 4.

The chain employs TRBV7-3 and TRBJ2-2, with 16 bases that match TRBD2. V was clipped by 2 bases and J by 5 bases; unmatched bases: 2. The CDR3 length is 17 residues. CDR1 SGHTA and CDR2 FQGTGA come from the germline V gene. CDR3 sequence: CASSLPGLAGGTGELFF. DNA for the CDR3: TGTGCCAGCAGCTTACCGGGACTAGCGGGAGGGACCGGGGAGCTGTTTTTT. Using reference TRBV7-3 and TRBJ2-2 for the parts outside the CDR3, the full variable domain is GAGVSQTPSNKVTEKGKYVELRCDPISGHTALYWYRQSLGQGPEFLIYFQGTGAADDSGLPNDRFFAVRPEGSVSTLKIQRTERGDSAVYLCASSLPGLAGGTGELFFGEGSRLTVL.

This clonotype appeared a few times. In nucleotides, the CDR3 is TGTGCCAGCAGCCAGGGGTTAGCGGCCAATGAGCAGTTCTTC. Protein sequence: CASSQGLAANEQFF. The chain employs TRBV3-1 and TRBJ2-1, with TRBD2 as a possible D gene (6 bases). The V end lost 3 bases, the J end lost 6 bases, and 12 bases lay between the germline ends. CDR3 length: 14 amino acids. The V gene's germline CDR1 is LGHDT and CDR2 YNNKEL (reference sequence).

This clonotype has just a few counts. V usage is TRBV20-1 and J usage is TRBJ2-7; TRBD2 is a possible D gene (6 bases). This CDR3 has 13 amino acids. Germline V gene sequence: CDR1 DFQATT, CDR2 SNEGSKA (reference sequence). Trimming took off 6 bases at V and 6 bases at J, with 18 bases between the two ends. As DNA, the CDR3 is TGCAGTGCCATAGTTGGGGGGACCTCCGAGCAGTACTTC. Translation gives CSAIVGGTSEQYF.

The chain has TRBV7-9 and TRBJ2-3; D not resolved. CDR3 length: 15 amino acids. V lost 5 bases and J lost 0, with 12 bases in between. CDR1 and CDR2 from the germline V gene are SEHNR and FQNEAQ (reference sequence). The CDR3 region is CASSPDPPSTDTQYF. The DNA for the CDR3 is TGTGCCAGCAGCCCGGACCCCCCTAGCACAGATACGCAGTATTTT. The whole variable domain, remainder taken from reference TRBV7-9 and TRBJ2-3, is DTGVSQNPRHKITKRGQNVTFRCDPISEHNRLYWYRQTLGQGPEFLTYFQNEAQLEKSRLLSDRFSAERPKGSFSTLEIQRTEQGDSAMYLCASSPDPPSTDTQYFGPGTRLTVL.